The rows below give T cell receptor beta chains drawn from one sample of a study of regulatory T cells in long-lasting Graves disease. TCRdb re-called the multiplex PCR reads with MiXCR, one entry per CDR3 protein. The sample records some 370,000 distinct CDR3 sequences, 12% being singletons. This sample also appeared in a second study, on T cells in Graves' hyperthyroidism and ophthalmopathy.

Sequenced material: peripheral blood mononuclear cells (PBMCs), taken at new diagnosis, from a patient treated with antithyroid drugs. The receptors come from a woman between 18 and 30 years old with Graves disease. CDR3s include the opening cysteine and the closing phenylalanine or tryptophan. The order of the fields is V gene, CDR3 protein.

V: TRBV27
CDR3: CASSPPPGTGGFQPQHF

V: TRBV6-1
CDR3: CASSGYRGQTQNNEQFF

V: TRBV7-9
CDR3: CASSITGTGNQPQHF

V: TRBV4-1
CDR3: CASSQTSGTPNTEAFF

V: TRBV7-2
CDR3: CASSLVGGEAFF

V: TRBV28
CDR3: CASSLIEVANSPLHF

V: TRBV20-1
CDR3: CSATLEGAGALGTQYF

V: TRBV29-1
CDR3: CSVEKGRINYGYTF

V: TRBV19
CDR3: CASSKGPDRVVYSYNSPLHF

V: TRBV7-9
CDR3: CASSIARRNDEKLFF

V: TRBV7-8
CDR3: CASSLNVDRVNTGELFF

V: TRBV19
CDR3: CASSIAGQGNTIYF

V: TRBV6-1
CDR3: CASSPTSGGAFF

V: TRBV5-1
CDR3: CASSLGPREKLFF

V: TRBV6-1
CDR3: CASSQTRGESNYGYTF

V: TRBV4-3
CDR3: CASSQNNRGYYEQYF

V: TRBV7-8
CDR3: CASSLGINREAFF

V: TRBV28
CDR3: CATSGGAATQETQYF

V: TRBV5-1
CDR3: CASSSRRQRTNTEAFF

V: TRBV2
CDR3: CASSWDRSNTEAFF

V: TRBV3-1
CDR3: CASSQRVLAGGPDTDTQYF

V: TRBV7-9
CDR3: CASSLDRRAGETQYF

V: TRBV13
CDR3: CASSLTTSWNTGELFF

V: TRBV28
CDR3: CASSSGQGASYEQYF

V: TRBV20-1
CDR3: CSASVSSYNEQFF

V: TRBV29-1
CDR3: CSVAGWEADTQYF

V: TRBV18
CDR3: CASSEGKETQYF

V: TRBV2
CDR3: CASSGPDRGNYNSPLHF

V: TRBV7-2
CDR3: CASGRRGGLETQYF

V: TRBV7-8
CDR3: CASSAQGPGGEKLFF

V: TRBV11-2
CDR3: CASSWYSGGIMNTEAFF

V: TRBV12-5
CDR3: CASRLAGERHEQFF

V: TRBV7-9
CDR3: CASSLSGHRSYNEQFF

V: TRBV5-1
CDR3: CASSFGGAGTEAFF

V: TRBV10-3
CDR3: CAISVGGSGTGELFF

V: TRBV7-2
CDR3: CASSLEVGAVNQPQHF

V: TRBV5-4
CDR3: CASSQDPQHRRRVTEAFF

V: TRBV7-3
CDR3: CASKKGRRYDEQFF

V: TRBV20-1
CDR3: CSAATGLSTDTQYF

V: TRBV3-1
CDR3: CASSQGGSSYNEQFF

V: TRBV7-3
CDR3: CASSLTGGFEQFF

V: TRBV20-1
CDR3: CSATGSGGSSYNEQFF

V: TRBV7-9
CDR3: CASSIKEGDGYTF

V: TRBV6-1
CDR3: CASTRQGRNSPLHF

V: TRBV20-1
CDR3: CSARVSGISYNQQFF

V: TRBV27
CDR3: CASSSSGLRGDTEAFF